A selection of T cell receptor beta chains follows, all from one sample in a study of cytomegalovirus exposure and HLA in healthy donors. TCRdb's copy holds only in-frame clones and misses some; the assay was immunoSEQ multiplex PCR. The top ten clones hold approximately 0.26% of a sample with approximately 190,000 clones, roughly 83% of them seen once. The sequencing input was PBMCs. The source is a boy aged 5 to 17 in good health and CMV-seronegative. Both conserved end residues are trimmed from each CDR3.

TRBJ2-1 TRBV5-1 ASSEPRDRGGNEQF
TRBJ1-4 TRBV20-1 SARVSGKLF
TRBJ1-2 TRBV25-1 ASWTDYGYT
TRBJ1-2 TRBV19 ASMSTGRILGYT
TRBJ2-7 TRBV7-9 ASSSTETGRSYEQY
TRBJ2-3 TRBV6-6 ASRSLAGGATDTQY
TRBJ1-5 TRBV7-9 ASSLDPGPQH
TRBJ1-6 TRBV7-3 ASSLGGNSPLH
TRBJ2-7 TRBV6-1 ASSSSPGQPYEQY
TRBJ2-3 TRBV14 ASTAGDRTDTQY
TRBJ2-7 TRBV10-3 AISVSGRALRGEQY
TRBJ2-2 TRBV5-6 ASSLWVSGNTGELF
TRBJ2-7 TRBV5-1 ASSVLGTSGGYEQY
TRBJ1-3 TRBV5-6 ASSFYRRPSGNTIY
TRBJ2-7 TRBV10-3 AIRTDYMQY
TRBJ1-4 TRBV15 ATSRENRAEKLF
TRBJ2-1 TRBV9 ASSVDSGGAGHEQF
TRBJ2-4 TRBV11-1 ASRLGQAKGNIQY
TRBJ1-5 TRBV2 ASSGTGGSQPQH
TRBJ1-1 TRBV7-2 ASTLTVLAPEAF
TRBJ2-7 TRBV7-2 ASSLGTGGEQY
TRBJ1-1 TRBV18 ASSPLSGDTEAF
TRBJ2-1 TRBV4-1 ASSQVNNEQF
TRBJ2-7 TRBV7-6 ASSLGQGRYEQY
TRBJ2-2 TRBV7-9 ASSSELLDRARLGGELF
TRBJ1-1 TRBV5-1 ASRGGDTEAF
TRBJ2-5 TRBV27 ASRGLAGGETQY
TRBJ2-7 TRBV7-2 ASSVTSGGFYEQY
TRBJ1-2 TRBV4-1 ASSQNRVHGYT
TRBJ1-1 TRBV25-1 ASSDHILEAF
TRBJ1-1 TRBV18 ASSPEYRNMNTEAF
TRBJ1-1 TRBV5-6 ASSAGTENTEAF
TRBJ2-7 TRBV27 ASSNWMGGAAVPEQY
TRBJ1-2 TRBV30 AWSAGSYGYT
TRBJ1-2 TRBV10-2 ASSQISGLNYGYT